The TCR beta chain described here comes from a study of blood T cells in healthy people across ages. General study results and limits: When set beside aged donors, long-lived donors presented more naive CD4+ cells and higher diversity. The study lacked donor CMV status, which possibly confounded expanded clonotype changes. Those diversity estimates obtained from one million T cells were thought to be underestimates.

Germline values: CDR1 LGHNA, CDR2 YNFKEQ. Trimming stripped 1 base from V and 5 bases from J, with 12 bases between. This CDR3 has 15 residues. Using a J-beta primer mix together with a sample-barcoded 5' primer, a second PCR was run for about 6 to 12 cycles. MiXCR, applied by TCRdb to the 5' RACE reads, yields one record per CDR3 protein. The repertoire holds roughly 700,000 distinct CDR3 sequences, with roughly 50% as singletons. This clonotype was seen a few times. The target antigen is unknown. The sample was blood. The sequence was collected from a woman in her sixties in good health. The chain combines TRBV4-2 with TRBJ2-1; tentatively, D is TRBD1 (5 bases). The CDR3 region is CASSQGQGADNEQFF. CDR3 sequence (DNA): TGTGCCAGCAGCCAAGGGCAGGGCGCTGACAATGAGCAGTTCTTC.